The next 31 T cell receptor beta chains were all read from a single sample in a study of blood T cell repertoires in COVID-19. Sequencing was performed with immunoSEQ multiplex PCR; in TCRdb, only in-frame clones are kept and a portion is missing. The sample lists some 180,000 clones; 76% were seen once. Sequencing was done on a sample of peripheral blood. The receptors stem from a woman between 50 and 59 years old with active or convalescent COVID-19.

This chain connects TRBV10-3 to TRBJ1-1; D is uncertain. V dropped 7 bases and J dropped 1 base, with 10 bases sitting between them. The V gene's germline CDR1 is ENHRY and CDR2 SYGVKD. The CDR3 is made up of 13 amino acids. The chain's CDR3 is CAINRNTNTEAFF. CDR3 nucleotides: TGTGCCATCAATCGAAACACGAACACTGAAGCTTTCTTT.

The J gene is TRBJ1-4, the V gene TRBV2; 7 bases align to TRBD1. The J segment lost 4 bases and the V segment lost 1 base, leaving 0 bases of the junction unmatched. CDR3 length equals 14 residues. Germline V gene sequence: CDR1 SNHLY, CDR2 FYNNEI. The CDR3 loop reads CASSEGQGNEKLFF. As DNA, the CDR3 is TGTGCCAGCAGTGAAGGACAGGGTAATGAAAAACTGTTTTTT.

The CDR3 is CASSDSVRQEKLFF. Written as DNA, the CDR3 is TGTGCCAGCAGTGATTCAGTGAGACAAGAAAAACTGTTTTTT. J is TRBJ1-4 and V is TRBV2; D ambiguous. CDR3 length: 14 amino acids. V was trimmed by 3 bases and J by 8 bases, leaving 13 bases between them. Germline V gives CDR1 SNHLY, CDR2 FYNNEI.

The chain carries TRBV2 and TRBJ2-1; a possible D gene is TRBD2 (7 bases). Germline CDR1 is SNHLY and CDR2 is FYNNEI. V dropped 3 bases and J dropped 5 bases, with 20 bases sitting between them. CDR3 length equals 17 residues. The CDR3 DNA reads TGTGCCAGCAGTGAGAGGGGGGGGATTATCCGGAACAATGAGCAGTTCTTC. It is translated as CASSERGGIIRNNEQFF.

A few counts support this clone. V gene TRBV18 combines with J gene TRBJ1-1, with 10 bases matching TRBD1. Trimming at V came to 3 bases and at J to 4 bases, leaving 8 bases not matched to a gene. This CDR3 region has 16 residues. Germline V CDR1 and CDR2: KGHSH, LQKENI. CDR3 bases: TGTGCCAGCTCACCGGTGACAGGGGGCGTCGGCACTGAAGCTTTCTTT. Amino acids: CASSPVTGGVGTEAFF.

V is TRBV19 and J is TRBJ1-4; D unclear. This CDR3 comprises 15 residues. The germline V gene encodes CDR1 LNHDA and CDR2 SQIVND (reference sequence). The V end lost 1 base, the J end lost 10 bases, and 16 bases lay between the germline ends. The CDR3 DNA reads as TGTGCCAGTAGTATAGGGAGAGGACTCTCGGGAAAACTGTTTTTT. Translated, it gives CASSIGRGLSGKLFF. The whole variable domain, filled in from reference TRBV19 and TRBJ1-4, reads DGGITQSPKYLFRKEGQNVTLSCEQNLNHDAMYWYRQDPGQGLRLIYYSQIVNDFQKGDIAEGYSVSREKKESFPLTVTSAQKNPTAFYLCASSIGRGLSGKLFFGSGTQLSVL.

This rearrangement joins TRBV19 to TRBJ2-1; 8 nucleotides align to TRBD2. From germline, CDR1 is LNHDA and CDR2 SQIVND (reference sequence). V dropped 5 bases and J dropped 4; count of bases not matched to a gene: 7. This CDR3 is built from 15 residues. This CDR3 is CASSPAGAYYNEQFF. The CDR3 DNA reads TGTGCCAGTAGTCCAGCGGGAGCTTATTACAATGAGCAGTTCTTC.

The gene calls are TRBV24-1 and TRBJ2-5, with D tentatively TRBD1 (5 bases). CDR1 and CDR2 from the germline V gene are KGHDR and SFDVKD. Trimming took off 1 base at V and 3 bases at J, with 5 bases between the two ends. This CDR3 spans 13 amino acids. The CDR3 sequence is CATSDFREETQYF. CDR3 DNA sequence: TGTGCCACCAGTGATTTCAGGGAAGAGACCCAGTACTTC.

The chain is built from TRBV19 and TRBJ2-1, with a weak D call TRBD2 (5 bases). Germline assignment: CDR1 LNHDA and CDR2 SQIVND (reference sequence). Trimming shortened V by 6 bases and J by 10 bases, and 16 bases separated the two germline ends. The CDR3 has 13 residues. CDR3 sequence (DNA): TGTGCCAGTAGGGAGCGGAGAGGGCGGGAGCAGTTCTTC. This gives the protein CASRERRGREQFF. Supplemented by reference TRBV19 and TRBJ2-1, the full variable domain reads DGGITQSPKYLFRKEGQNVTLSCEQNLNHDAMYWYRQDPGQGLRLIYYSQIVNDFQKGDIAEGYSVSREKKESFPLTVTSAQKNPTAFYLCASRERRGREQFFGPGTRLTVL.

This chain connects TRBV6-2 or TRBV6-3 to TRBJ2-3; D is perhaps TRBD2 (5 bases). The CDR3 sequence is 15 residues long. Trimming pared 2 bases from V and 1 base from J, leaving 10 bases between. The germline CDR1 and CDR2 sequences are MNHEY and SVGEGT. DNA of the CDR3: TGTGCCAGCAGTTACGGGGAGTTGGGCACAGATACGCAGTATTTT. Amino acid sequence: CASSYGELGTDTQYF.

The chain uses TRBV29-1 and TRBJ1-2; TRBD1 agrees at 8 bases. The germline gives CDR1 SQVTM, CDR2 ANQGSEA. J lost 1 base, V lost 3 bases, and 4 bases had no gene match. This CDR3 contains 14 residues. The CDR3 sequence: CSVEGQEINYGYTF. The DNA for the CDR3 is TGCAGCGTTGAGGGACAGGAGATTAACTATGGCTACACCTTC.

The CDR3 here is CASSLNILAESSYNEQFF. The CDR3 DNA reads as TGTGCCAGCAGTTTAAACATTCTAGCGGAGAGCTCCTACAATGAGCAGTTCTTC. The chain couples TRBV28 to TRBJ2-1; the match to TRBD2 covers 7 bases. The V segment lost 2 bases and the J segment 0 bases; nucleotides outside the gene matches: 10. This CDR3 has 18 residues. The V gene's germline CDR1 is MDHEN and CDR2 SYDVKM.

The gene calls are TRBV19 and TRBJ1-1, with D possibly TRBD1 on 6 matching bases. The germline V and J ends were trimmed by 3 bases and 0 bases, with 20 bases remaining between them. The CDR3 runs to 18 residues. Germline CDR1 and CDR2: LNHDA and SQIVND (reference sequence). CDR3 loop: CASSMKWGQGGMNTEAFF. The CDR3 region has the DNA TGTGCCAGTAGTATGAAGTGGGGGCAGGGTGGCATGAACACTGAAGCTTTCTTT. The full variable domain, rest sourced from reference TRBV19 and TRBJ1-1, is DGGITQSPKYLFRKEGQNVTLSCEQNLNHDAMYWYRQDPGQGLRLIYYSQIVNDFQKGDIAEGYSVSREKKESFPLTVTSAQKNPTAFYLCASSMKWGQGGMNTEAFFGQGTRLTVV.

This clone was found once. This chain connects TRBV18 to TRBJ1-2; 7 positions match TRBD1. The length of the CDR3 is 14 residues. V was pared by 3 bases and J by 8 bases, with 9 bases of the junction left unmatched. CDR1 and CDR2 from the germline V gene are KGHSH and LQKENI. The CDR3 DNA reads TGTGCCAGCTCACCCACCGACAGGGTCGAAGGCTACACCTTC. Encoded protein: CASSPTDRVEGYTF. The full variable domain, in which reference TRBV18 and TRBJ1-2 provide the parts outside the CDR3, is NAGVMQNPRHLVRRRGQEARLRCSPMKGHSHVYWYRQLPEEGLKFMVYLQKENIIDESGMPKERFSAEFPKEGPSILRIQQVVRGDSAAYFCASSPTDRVEGYTFGSGTRLTVV.

This clone has just a few counts. The chain combines TRBV6-2 or TRBV6-3 with TRBJ1-1, with D possibly TRBD1 on 6 matching bases. This CDR3 comprises 21 residues. Trimming left V 5 bases short and J 3 bases short, with 34 bases between. Per germline, CDR1 MNHEY and CDR2 SVGEGT. The CDR3 nucleotides are TGTGCCAGCAGTCCACCGCCTTTAATAGACAGGCGGTCTTATCGAGACACTGAAGCTTTCTTT. This codes for CASSPPPLIDRRSYRDTEAFF.

The chain carries TRBV30 and TRBJ2-3, with 8 bases that match TRBD2. In germline, CDR1 is GTSNPN, CDR2 SVGIG (reference sequence). J lost 3 bases, V lost 3 bases, and 5 bases had no gene match. This CDR3 spans 14 amino acids. CDR3 DNA sequence: TGTGCCTGGAGAGCGGGGGTGAGGACAGATACGCAGTATTTT. This gives the protein CAWRAGVRTDTQYF.

The CDR3 sequence is CASSLEWGTYEQYF. The CDR3 coding sequence is TGTGCCAGCAGCTTGGAATGGGGCACCTACGAGCAGTACTTC. V gene TRBV5-5 combines with J gene TRBJ2-7; maybe TRBD1 (5 bases). V was pared by 0 bases and J by 2 bases, with 9 bases between. This CDR3 region has 14 residues. The V gene's germline CDR1 is SGHKS and CDR2 YYEKEE (reference sequence). The variable domain in full, completed from reference TRBV5-5 and TRBJ2-7, reads DAGVTQSPTHLIKTRGQQVTLRCSPISGHKSVSWYQQVLGQGPQFIFQYYEKEERGRGNFPDRFSARQFPNYSSELNVNALLLGDSALYLCASSLEWGTYEQYFGPGTRLTVT.

The rearrangement uses TRBV7-9 and TRBJ2-5, with TRBD2 matching over 13 bases. Losses at the gene ends were 4 bases for V and 5 bases for J; bases not matched to a gene: 10. CDR3 length equals 17 residues. In germline, CDR1 is SEHNR, CDR2 FQNEAQ (reference sequence). CDR3 DNA: TGTGCCAGCAGCTCCCCCCGGACTAGCGGGGGCGGGGAGACCCAGTACTTC. This codes for CASSSPRTSGGGETQYF.

The chain has TRBV30 and TRBJ2-4; D is undetermined. The germline gives CDR1 GTSNPN, CDR2 SVGIG (reference sequence). The CDR3 covers 12 residues. The germline V and J ends were trimmed by 7 bases and 0 bases, with 7 bases remaining between them. In DNA form, the CDR3 reads TGTGCCTCTACAGTAGCCAAAAACATTCAGTACTTC. Encoded protein: CASTVAKNIQYF.

The chain employs TRBV3-1 (or the pseudogene TRBV3-2) and TRBJ1-6; 7 bases match TRBD1. Germline-derived CDR1 and CDR2 are LGHDT and YNNKEL (reference sequence). The CDR3 totals 18 residues. V gave up 3 bases and J gave up 0 bases; unmatched junction bases: 8. Written as DNA, the CDR3 is TGTGCCAGCAGCCACGAGGGACAGTACAGCTCCTATAATTCACCCCTCCACTTT. Translating gives CASSHEGQYSSYNSPLHF.

The chain carries TRBV5-6 and TRBJ2-7; 12 bases match TRBD2. From germline, CDR1 is SGHDT and CDR2 YYEEEE. The CDR3 extends over 14 amino acids. With V trimmed by 4 bases and J by 9 bases, 8 bases remained unmatched. In DNA, the CDR3 is TGTGCCAGCAGCATGGGACTAGCGGGCCAGGGGCAGTACTTC. It codes for CASSMGLAGQGQYF.

This chain's CDR3 is CASSLDESILSTDTQYF. CDR3 nucleotides: TGTGCCAGCAGCTTAGATGAAAGTATCCTAAGCACAGATACGCAGTATTTT. This chain connects TRBV11-2 to TRBJ2-3; D call uncertain. Germline V gene data show CDR1 as SGHAT and CDR2 as FQNNGV. CDR3 size: 17 residues. The V and J ends lost 0 bases and 0 bases respectively, with 13 bases between them.

The rearrangement joins TRBV19 to TRBJ2-6; 14 bases are shared with TRBD2. Trimming at V came to 1 base and at J to 2 bases, leaving 4 bases not matched to a gene. Germline CDR1 reads LNHDA; CDR2 reads SQIVND (reference sequence). The CDR3 covers 19 residues. CDR3 loop: CASSIVGGLAGAGANVLTF. CDR3 in DNA: TGTGCCAGTAGTATAGTGGGGGGACTAGCGGGAGCTGGGGCCAACGTCCTGACTTTC.

The chain links TRBV30 to TRBJ1-2, with 9 bases aligning to TRBD1. The CDR3 is 15 residues long. Germline V lookup: CDR1 GTSNPN, CDR2 SVGIG (reference sequence). V shed 1 base, J shed 2 bases, and the junction held 5 bases outside the gene matches. The CDR3 reads CAWSGPGTGNYGYTF. The CDR3 DNA follows: TGTGCCTGGAGTGGTCCCGGGACAGGGAACTATGGCTACACCTTC.

The J gene is TRBJ2-1, the V gene TRBV2, with TRBD1 identical over 7 bases. CDR1 and CDR2 (germline): SNHLY, FYNNEI. This CDR3 has 14 amino acids. V lost 8 bases, J lost 1 base, and 5 bases stayed unmatched. In DNA form, the CDR3 reads TGTGCCAGCTGGGGACAGCCGTCCTACAATGAGCAGTTCTTC. Its translation: CASWGQPSYNEQFF. Filled out from reference TRBV2 and TRBJ2-1, the complete variable domain reads EPEVTQTPSHQVTQMGQEVILRCVPISNHLYFYWYRQILGQKVEFLVSFYNNEISEKSEIFDDQFSVERPDGSNFTLKIRSTKLEDSAMYFCASWGQPSYNEQFFGPGTRLTVL.

This sequence joins TRBV7-6 and TRBJ2-1, with D possibly being TRBD1 (6 bases). This CDR3 has 14 residues. Trimming left V 5 bases short and J 4 bases short, with 12 bases between. Germline V lookup: CDR1 SGHVS, CDR2 FNYEAQ. The CDR3 region has the DNA TGTGCCAGCAGCATAACAGGGATTTACAATGAGCAGTTCTTC. Amino acid sequence: CASSITGIYNEQFF. The full variable domain, in which reference TRBV7-6 and TRBJ2-1 provide the parts outside the CDR3, is GAGVSQSPRYKVTKRGQDVALRCDPISGHVSLYWYRQALGQGPEFLTYFNYEAQQDKSGLPNDRFSAERPEGSISTLTIQRTEQRDSAMYRCASSITGIYNEQFFGPGTRLTVL.

This clone was observed a few times. The chain is built from TRBV29-1 and TRBJ1-1, with D possibly TRBD1 on 5 matching bases. V was clipped by 6 bases and J by 3 bases, with 17 bases between them. Per the germline V gene, CDR1 is SQVTM and CDR2 is ANQGSEA. This CDR3 contains 14 residues. In DNA, the CDR3 is TGCAGCGTCGCAAACAGGAACTTAGACACTGAAGCTTTCTTT. The encoded protein is CSVANRNLDTEAFF.

The chain carries TRBV18 and TRBJ1-1, with D unclear. This CDR3 contains 18 residues. Trimming removed 0 bases at V and 0 bases at J, with 17 bases between. The germline CDR1 and CDR2 sequences are KGHSH and LQKENI. The DNA of the CDR3 is TGTGCCAGCTCACCACCCGTTAGAGGCGGTCATATGAACACTGAAGCTTTCTTT. Protein: CASSPPVRGGHMNTEAFF. Looking up the rest from reference TRBV18 and TRBJ1-1 gives the full variable domain: NAGVMQNPRHLVRRRGQEARLRCSPMKGHSHVYWYRQLPEEGLKFMVYLQKENIIDESGMPKERFSAEFPKEGPSILRIQQVVRGDSAAYFCASSPPVRGGHMNTEAFFGQGTRLTVV.

The J gene is TRBJ1-5, the V gene TRBV19; D is perhaps TRBD1 (6 bases). The CDR3 contains 15 residues. V was cut by 7 bases and J by 4 bases, with 17 bases left in between. CDR1 is LNHDA and CDR2 is SQIVND in the germline V gene (reference sequence). The CDR3 region has the DNA TGTGCCAGTACCGAGTTAACAGGGACAAATCAGCCCCAGCATTTT. Its protein product is CASTELTGTNQPQHF.

The chain uses TRBV7-9 and TRBJ2-5; 13 bases map to TRBD2. V trimming: 3 bases; J trimming: 4 bases; junction bases outside the gene matches: 11. CDR1 and CDR2 from the germline V gene are SEHNR and FQNEAQ (reference sequence). The CDR3 totals 18 residues. CDR3 sequence reads: CASSFFRTSGSGGETQYF. In DNA form, the CDR3 reads TGTGCCAGCAGCTTTTTCCGGACTAGCGGGAGCGGCGGAGAGACCCAGTACTTC.

The CDR3 DNA follows: TGTGCCAGCGAGGGAGAATACTATGGCTACACCTTC. Its translation is CASEGEYYGYTF. The V and J genes are TRBV19 and TRBJ1-2; D uncertain. Germline CDR1 is LNHDA and CDR2 is SQIVND (reference sequence). This CDR3 spans 12 amino acids. V was shortened by 9 bases and J by 3 bases, with 11 bases between the two germline ends.